The 18 T cell receptor beta chains below were found in one sample sequenced in a study of OX40 agonist ivuxolimab in advanced cancers. The table came from immunoSEQ multiplex PCR; TCRdb's copy has only in-frame clones and leaves some out. The data contain about 33,000 clones, roughly 90% of them singletons. The sample was CD4+ or CD8+ T cells sorted from blood, taken in a trial of the OX40 agonist ivuxolimab. These receptors came from an adult with an advanced solid tumor such as melanoma, head and neck, liver or kidney cancer.

The chain employs TRBV2 and TRBJ2-7; a possible D gene is TRBD1 (6 bases). Between the trimmed V and J ends, which lost 2 bases and 7 bases, there was a span of 18 bases. Looked up from germline, CDR1 is SNHLY and CDR2 is FYNNEI. The CDR3 contains 15 residues. The CDR3 bases are TGTGCCAGCAGTGAAAACCGGGTAGGGGGAAGGGAGCAGTACTTC. As protein: CASSENRVGGREQYF.

The chain links TRBV30 to TRBJ2-7, with D possibly being TRBD1 or TRBD2 (5 bases each). The CDR3 runs to 13 residues. Germline lookup yields CDR1 GTSNPN and CDR2 SVGIG (reference sequence). V lost 1 base and J lost 7, with 14 bases in between. In DNA, the CDR3 is TGTGCCTGGAGTGGGCAGGGTTGGGGGGAGCAGTACTTC. Its translation is CAWSGQGWGEQYF.

This clone has only a few counts. This sequence joins TRBV5-5 and TRBJ1-1, with 7 bases matching TRBD1. The CDR3 length is 14 residues. Germline V gene lookup returns CDR1 SGHKS and CDR2 YYEKEE (reference sequence). J lost 5 bases, V lost 5 bases, and 9 bases had no gene match. CDR3 nucleotide sequence: TGTGCCAGCAGAAGGACAGGTATGGGTACTGAAGCTTTCTTT. Amino acids: CASRRTGMGTEAFF.

This clone has a single count. The J gene is TRBJ2-7, the V gene TRBV7-6; possible D gene TRBD2, 5 bases. This CDR3 has 13 amino acids. Trimming removed 5 bases at V and 2 bases at J, with 10 bases between. CDR1 is SGHVS, CDR2 FNYEAQ, per germline. The CDR3 nucleotides are TGTGCCAGCAGCGAAGCGGACCCCTACGAGCAGTACTTC. Translating it yields CASSEADPYEQYF.

V is TRBV28 and J is TRBJ2-7; D may correspond to TRBD1 or TRBD2 (6 bases each). Germline CDR1 MDHEN, CDR2 SYDVKM. The ends were cut back, 5 bases at V and 0 bases at J, with 14 bases in the middle. The CDR3 runs to 15 residues. CDR3 sequence: CASSPRGRASYEQYF. The DNA of the CDR3 is TGTGCCAGCAGTCCCCGGGGGCGGGCCTCCTACGAGCAGTACTTC.

J is TRBJ2-7 and V is TRBV28; D possibly corresponds to TRBD1 (5 bases). The CDR3 has 14 residues. V was cut by 6 bases and J by 0 bases, with 12 bases left in between. Germline CDR1 MDHEN, CDR2 SYDVKM. The CDR3 is CASSSGAVSYEQYF. Here the CDR3 DNA reads TGTGCCAGCAGCTCTGGGGCAGTCTCCTACGAGCAGTACTTC.

This clone was recorded only once. The chain links TRBV5-1 to TRBJ2-1; 11 nucleotides match TRBD2. The CDR3 has 16 residues. V gave up 0 bases and J gave up 4 bases; unmatched junction bases: 3. The germline V gene has CDR1 SGHRS and CDR2 YFSETQ. CDR3 in DNA: TGCGCCAGCAGCTTGGTCTCTAGCGGGGGGTACAATGAGCAGTTCTTC. Translated: CASSLVSSGGYNEQFF.

V usage is TRBV7-9 and J usage is TRBJ1-1; 9 bases fit TRBD1. Germline CDR1 and CDR2: SEHNR and FQNEAQ (reference sequence). There are 15 residues in the CDR3. The ends lost 5 bases at V and 4 bases at J; junction bases unmatched: 8. The CDR3 DNA follows: TGTGCCAGCAGCCTGGGGGGACAGGGCGGCACTGAAGCTTTCTTT. Translating gives CASSLGGQGGTEAFF.

The chain combines TRBV9 with TRBJ2-4; D gene uncertain. Germline-derived CDR1 and CDR2 are SGDLS and YYNGEE. V was trimmed by 0 bases and J by 9 bases, leaving 13 bases between them. This CDR3 is built from 14 residues. The CDR3 reads CASSVAPFDGIQYF. The CDR3 nucleotides are TGTGCCAGCAGCGTAGCCCCTTTTGATGGCATTCAGTACTTC.

This chain links TRBV5-6 with TRBJ2-3, with 9 positions matching TRBD2. The V segment lost 0 bases and the J segment 7 bases; nucleotides outside the gene matches: 12. This CDR3 is built from 17 residues. Germline V lookup: CDR1 SGHDT, CDR2 YYEEEE. CDR3 nucleotide sequence: TGTGCCAGCAGCTTGGTTTCGTCGCGGGGGGGCCTGCATACGCAGTATTTT. Translated, it gives CASSLVSSRGGLHTQYF.

Concerning this clone itself: Germline is not matched at one junction end, which may reflect a read error. The chain recombines TRBV27 with TRBJ2-7, with 7 bases aligning to TRBD1. The CDR3 spans 15 residues. CDR1 and CDR2 from the germline V gene are MNHEY and SMNVEV (reference sequence). Written as DNA, the CDR3 is TGTGCCAGCAGTTTATCTCGACAGGGTGGGTACGGGCAGTACTTC. The encoded protein is CASSLSRQGGYGQYF.

This clone was detected once. This chain joins TRBV27 and TRBJ2-7; D is tentatively TRBD1 or TRBD2 (5 bases each). CDR3 size: 14 residues. Trimming left V 2 bases short and J 7 bases short, with 15 bases between. Germline V gene sequence: CDR1 MNHEY, CDR2 SMNVEV (reference sequence). The CDR3 loop reads CASSLGWGRAEQYF. The CDR3 DNA is TGTGCCAGCAGTTTAGGGTGGGGACGGGCGGAGCAGTACTTC.

The chain uses TRBV9 and TRBJ2-2; tentatively, D is TRBD1 or TRBD2 (6 bases each). CDR1 is SGDLS, CDR2 YYNGEE, per germline. V lost 4 bases and J 4 bases, leaving 11 bases between the germline ends. The CDR3 covers 14 residues. CDR3 sequence: CASSKQGGTGELFF. In DNA, the CDR3 is TGTGCCAGCAGCAAACAGGGAGGCACCGGGGAGCTGTTTTTT.

J is TRBJ2-7 and V is TRBV4-1; D ambiguous. V was shortened by 4 bases and J by 3 bases, with 7 bases between the two germline ends. The CDR3 is 12 amino acids. CDR1 MGHRA and CDR2 YSYEKL come from the germline V gene. CDR3 in DNA: TGCGCCAGCAGCCCGGGTAGCTACGAGCAGTACTTC. Its translation is CASSPGSYEQYF.

The chain is built from TRBV12-5 and TRBJ1-1, with D perhaps TRBD1 (5 bases). The CDR3 runs to 20 residues. CDR1 is LGHNT and CDR2 is FRNRAP in the germline V gene. The V gene lost 3 bases and the J gene lost 5 bases, with 31 bases spanning the gap. The DNA of the CDR3 is TGTGCTAGTGGTTTTCATGGATTGCGGGGACTATTGGGGGGTCATACTGAAGCTTTCTTT. It yields the protein CASGFHGLRGLLGGHTEAFF.

The V and J genes are TRBV6-6 and TRBJ1-5; perhaps TRBD1 as D (5 bases). Germline V CDR1 and CDR2: MNHNY, SVGAGI (reference sequence). The V end was cut by 2 bases, the J end by 1 base, with 6 bases between. The CDR3 totals 14 residues. The DNA of the CDR3 is TGTGCCAGCAGTTACCGGGGGAGCAATCAGCCCCAGCATTTT. It codes for CASSYRGSNQPQHF.

J is TRBJ2-7 and V is TRBV11-2; a weak D match, TRBD2 (5 bases). The V end lost 0 bases, the J end lost 5 bases, and 17 bases lay between the germline ends. Germline values: CDR1 SGHAT, CDR2 FQNNGV. This CDR3 spans 16 amino acids. CDR3 sequence reads: CASSLDLIGVEDEQYF. As DNA, the CDR3 is TGTGCCAGCAGCTTAGACCTCATCGGGGTCGAGGACGAGCAGTACTTC.

The chain couples TRBV6-4 to TRBJ2-6; TRBD1 agrees at 9 bases. The germline gives CDR1 MRHNA, CDR2 SNTAGT. The length of the CDR3 is 16 residues. V was pared by 8 bases and J by 3 bases, with 8 bases of the junction left unmatched. CDR3 region: CASSLQGAGGANVLTF. Written as DNA, the CDR3 is TGTGCCAGCTCCCTACAGGGGGCTGGTGGGGCCAACGTCCTGACTTTC.